These 10 T cell receptor beta chains share one sample of origin, sequenced in a study of graft-versus-host responses after intestinal transplantation. Sequencing used immunoSEQ multiplex PCR; TCRdb keeps in-frame clones, though not all of them. The table lists tens of thousands of clones, roughly 90% of them singletons, with around 0.11% in the top ten. These receptors are not linked to any known antigen. Source: unstimulated CD4+ T cells sorted from spleen or lymph node cells, taken before intestinal transplant. The receptors stem from a human donor who received an intestinal transplant.

This chain joins TRBV6-5 and TRBJ1-1; no reliable D call. V shed 5 bases and J shed 11 bases, with 15 bases lying between them. The CDR3 has 12 residues. The germline gives CDR1 MNHEY, CDR2 SVGAGI. CDR3 sequence reads: CASSQRPGGAFF. Here the CDR3 DNA reads TGTGCCAGCAGTCAGAGACCCGGAGGTGCTTTCTTT.

The sample holds one count of this clone. The genes are TRBV7-3 and TRBJ2-2; 8 positions match TRBD2. The germline gives CDR1 SGHTA, CDR2 FQGTGA. This CDR3 comprises 15 residues. Trimming at V came to 2 bases and at J to 4 bases, leaving 3 bases not matched to a gene. The CDR3 DNA reads as TGTGCCAGCAGCTTACTCCGGGGGGGCACCGGGGAGCTGTTTTTT. Translating it yields CASSLLRGGTGELFF.

The chain has TRBV7-2 and TRBJ1-2; 9 nucleotides align to TRBD1. This CDR3 has 17 amino acids. Germline loops: CDR1 SGHTA, CDR2 FQGNSA. V lost 3 bases and J lost 1; bases outside the gene matches: 9. The CDR3 coding sequence is TGTGCCAGCAGCTTGGGGAGGACAGGGGCCCTTAACTATGGCTACACCTTC. Translated: CASSLGRTGALNYGYTF.

This clone has a single count. The J gene is TRBJ2-7, the V gene TRBV7-9; the D gene is possibly TRBD1 (6 bases). Per germline, CDR1 SEHNR and CDR2 FQNEAQ (reference sequence). Trimming left V 1 base short and J 1 base short, with 11 bases between. This CDR3 has 15 amino acids. Here the CDR3 reads CASSLVGTLSYEQYF. DNA of the CDR3: TGTGCCAGCAGCTTAGTTGGGACACTATCCTACGAGCAGTACTTC.

This clone has only a few counts. V and J are TRBV6-5 and TRBJ1-6; tentative D call: TRBD1 (6 bases). Germline CDR1 reads MNHEY; CDR2 reads SVGAGI. V dropped 6 bases and J dropped 10 bases, with 16 bases sitting between them. The CDR3 has 14 amino acids. CDR3 sequence reads: CASSAGATRSPLHF. The CDR3, as DNA: TGTGCCAGCAGCGCGGGGGCGACGAGATCACCCCTCCACTTT.

The chain couples TRBV4-2 to TRBJ2-3; 7 bases fit TRBD2. The V and J ends lost 0 bases and 0 bases, in that order; junction bases with no gene match: 12. CDR1 and CDR2 from the germline V gene are LGHNA and YNFKEQ. This CDR3 is built from 19 residues. This CDR3 is CASSQEWGGGSLSTDTQYF. The CDR3 DNA reads as TGTGCCAGCAGCCAAGAATGGGGGGGAGGGTCCCTAAGCACAGATACGCAGTATTTT.

This rearrangement joins TRBV6-1 to TRBJ2-5, with D possibly TRBD2 on 5 matching bases. Germline lookup yields CDR1 MNHNS and CDR2 SASEGT. Trimming stripped 1 base from V and 4 bases from J, with 10 bases between. This CDR3 contains 14 residues. Here the CDR3 DNA reads TGTGCCAGCAGTGAAGGGACTTTAGGAGAGACCCAGTACTTC. It yields the protein CASSEGTLGETQYF.

The chain recombines TRBV2 with TRBJ2-7; perhaps TRBD1 as D (7 bases). The germline V gene has CDR1 SNHLY and CDR2 FYNNEI. The CDR3 has 15 amino acids. Deletions cut 6 bases from V and 4 bases from J, with 19 bases between. The CDR3 sequence: CASSPRGALRYEQYF. CDR3 sequence (DNA): TGTGCCAGCAGCCCCAGGGGGGCCCTCCGATACGAGCAGTACTTC.

The J gene is TRBJ1-3, the V gene TRBV11-2, with a tentative D call TRBD1 (5 bases). The V gene's germline CDR1 is SGHAT and CDR2 FQNNGV. The CDR3 extends over 13 amino acids. The germline V and J ends were trimmed by 5 bases and 4 bases, with 9 bases remaining between them. CDR3: CASSTRQGNTIYF. CDR3 coding DNA: TGTGCCAGCAGCACCCGACAGGGAAACACCATATATTTT.

The chain joins TRBV28 to TRBJ1-2; D is perhaps TRBD1 (5 bases). CDR1 is MDHEN, CDR2 SYDVKM, per germline. CDR3 length: 14 amino acids. V lost 3 bases to trimming and J lost 4 bases, with 12 bases between them. The CDR3 reads CASSLGQDRYGYTF. CDR3 in DNA: TGTGCCAGCAGTTTGGGGCAGGACCGCTATGGCTACACCTTC.